This TCR beta chain comes out of a study of response to subunit inactivated influenza vaccine. The germline V gene has CDR1 LGHNA and CDR2 YNFKEQ. V gave up 0 bases and J gave up 6 bases; unmatched junction bases: 4. The CDR3 is 15 amino acids. TCRdb re-analysed the RT-PCR reads in MiXCR, keeping a single row per CDR3 protein. This sample has about 780,000 distinct CDR3 sequences; about a fifth occur once, and the top ten carry roughly a tenth. The J gene is TRBJ2-3, the V gene TRBV4-2; 9 bases agree with TRBD1. The input for sequencing was PBMCs from blood, taken more than 4 days after vaccination. This clonotype originated in a middle-aged man who received an inactivated influenza vaccine. The CDR3 nucleotides read TGTGCCAGCAGCCAAGATGGGACAGGGTCCGATACGCAGTATTTT. It translates to CASSQDGTGSDTQYF.